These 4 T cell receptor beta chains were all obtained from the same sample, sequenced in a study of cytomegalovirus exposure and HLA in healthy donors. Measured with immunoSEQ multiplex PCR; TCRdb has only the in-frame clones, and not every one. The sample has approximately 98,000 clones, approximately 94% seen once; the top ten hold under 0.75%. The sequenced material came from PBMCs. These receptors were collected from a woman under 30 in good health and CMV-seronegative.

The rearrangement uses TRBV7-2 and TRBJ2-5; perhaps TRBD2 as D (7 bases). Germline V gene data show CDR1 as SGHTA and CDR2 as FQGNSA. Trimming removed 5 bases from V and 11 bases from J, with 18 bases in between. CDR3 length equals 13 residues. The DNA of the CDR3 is TGTGCCAGCAGCCCCGGGGGGCCGGGGGAGCAGTACTTC. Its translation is CASSPGGPGEQYF.

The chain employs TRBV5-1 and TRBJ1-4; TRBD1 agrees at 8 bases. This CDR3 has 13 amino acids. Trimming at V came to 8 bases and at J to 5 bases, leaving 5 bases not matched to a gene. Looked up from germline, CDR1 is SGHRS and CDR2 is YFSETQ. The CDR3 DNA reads TGCGCCAGTACGACAGGGGTGAATGAAAAACTGTTTTTT. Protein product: CASTTGVNEKLFF.

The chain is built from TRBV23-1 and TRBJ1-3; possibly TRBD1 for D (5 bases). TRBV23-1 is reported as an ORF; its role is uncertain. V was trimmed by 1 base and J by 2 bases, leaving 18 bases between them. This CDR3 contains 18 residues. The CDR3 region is CASSQYGAREGAGNTIYF. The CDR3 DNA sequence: TGCGCCAGCAGTCAATACGGCGCCAGGGAGGGTGCTGGAAACACCATATATTTT.

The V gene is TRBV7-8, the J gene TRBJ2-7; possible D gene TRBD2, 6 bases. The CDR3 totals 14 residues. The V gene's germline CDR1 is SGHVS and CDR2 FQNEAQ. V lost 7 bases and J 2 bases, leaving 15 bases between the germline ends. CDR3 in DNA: TGTGCCAGCACCCCCAACCCGGGGGCCTACGAGCAGTACTTC. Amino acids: CASTPNPGAYEQYF.